This TCR beta chain came from a study of regulatory T cells in long-lasting Graves disease. The sample's time point: newly diagnosed GD, antithyroid drugs for less than 3 months. From RNA extracted from PBMCs, the TCR library was made. The germline V gene encodes CDR1 MDHEN and CDR2 SYDVKM. The CDR3 runs 14 residues. V lost 2 bases and J lost 2, with 8 bases in between. General study points: Gene preferences differed: TRBV28, TRBJ1-2, TRBJ2-5 in persistent cases.

This clonotype was counted at least ten times. The antigen remains unidentified. Assembly of TCR beta libraries relied on iRepertoire HTBI primers together with Arm-PCR of CDR3 regions. TCRdb re-called the multiplex PCR reads through MiXCR, storing one row per CDR3 protein. The table has hundreds of thousands of distinct CDR3 sequences, approximately 15% seen once. These data were likewise used in another study, on T cells in Graves' hyperthyroidism and ophthalmopathy. According to that study: Most expanded thyroid clonotypes above 0.001 recurred in blood. A model built on 13 V-J features separated ophthalmopathy from stable hyperthyroidism.

The chain joins TRBV28 to TRBJ2-3, with D unresolved. This clonotype was sampled from a man in his forties with Graves disease. Sample: peripheral blood mononuclear cells (PBMCs), taken at new diagnosis, from a patient treated with antithyroid drugs. CDR3 nucleotides: TGTGCCAGCAGTTTAACGCAGATCACAGATACGCAGTATTTT. Translating it yields CASSLTQITDTQYF.